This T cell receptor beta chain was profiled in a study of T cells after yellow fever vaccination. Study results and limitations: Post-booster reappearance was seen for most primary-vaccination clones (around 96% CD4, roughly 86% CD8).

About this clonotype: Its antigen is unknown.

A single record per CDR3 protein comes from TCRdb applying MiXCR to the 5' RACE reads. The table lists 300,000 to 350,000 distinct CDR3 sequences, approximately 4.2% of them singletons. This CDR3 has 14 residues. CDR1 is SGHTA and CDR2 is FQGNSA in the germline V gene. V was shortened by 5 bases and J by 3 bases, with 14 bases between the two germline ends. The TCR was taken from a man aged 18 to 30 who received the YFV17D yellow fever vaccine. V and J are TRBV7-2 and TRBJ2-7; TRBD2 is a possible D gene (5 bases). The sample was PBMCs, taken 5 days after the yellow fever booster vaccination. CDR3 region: CASSPSRRDYEQYF. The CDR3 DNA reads TGTGCCAGCAGCCCCAGCCGTCGGGACTACGAGCAGTACTTC.